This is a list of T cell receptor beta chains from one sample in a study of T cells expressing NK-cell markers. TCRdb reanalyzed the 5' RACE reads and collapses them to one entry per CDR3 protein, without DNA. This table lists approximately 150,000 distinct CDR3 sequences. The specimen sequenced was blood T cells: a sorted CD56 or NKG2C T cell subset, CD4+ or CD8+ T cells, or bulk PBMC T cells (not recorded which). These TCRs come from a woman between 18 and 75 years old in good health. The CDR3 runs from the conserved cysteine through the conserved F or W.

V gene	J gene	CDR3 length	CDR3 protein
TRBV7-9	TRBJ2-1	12	CASTAGSAEQFF
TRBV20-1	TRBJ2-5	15	CSARVGAGGEETQYF
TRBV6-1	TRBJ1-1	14	CASTRLGGETEAFF
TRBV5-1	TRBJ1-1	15	CASSLANSGDTEAFF
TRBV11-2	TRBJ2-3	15	CASSFNGLGTDTQYF
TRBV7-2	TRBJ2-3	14	CASSFPGGPDTQYF
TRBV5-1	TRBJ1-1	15	CASSLGLGDDTEAFF
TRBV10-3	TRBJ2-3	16	CAISDRGTGKYDTQYF
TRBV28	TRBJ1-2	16	CASTHSGTGGGYGYTF
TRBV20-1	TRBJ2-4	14	CSGLGVIAKNIQYF
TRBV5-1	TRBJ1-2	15	CASSLGPDSLYGYTF
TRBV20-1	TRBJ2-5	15	CSAEVVLGSQETQYF
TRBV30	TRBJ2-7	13	CAWSVRLLNEQYF
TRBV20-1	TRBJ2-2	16	CSAKGTSGSGTGELFF
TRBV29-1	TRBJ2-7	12	CSVVQGNYEQYF
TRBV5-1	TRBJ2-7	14	CASSLINRAPEQYF
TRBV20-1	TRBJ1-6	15	CSARDRRGGNSPLHF
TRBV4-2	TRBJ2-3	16	CASSRSGTSDTDTQYF
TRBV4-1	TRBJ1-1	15	CASSQDPGDDTEAFF
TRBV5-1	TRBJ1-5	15	CASSLSGGGNQPQHF
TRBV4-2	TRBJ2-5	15	CASSQDPQVQETQYF
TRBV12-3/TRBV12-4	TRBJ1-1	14	CATQAGLANTEAFF
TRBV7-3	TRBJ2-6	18	CASSPGTGISSGANVLTF
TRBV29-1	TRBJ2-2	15	CSGGPGTAYSGELFF
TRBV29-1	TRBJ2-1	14	CSVEDRGSVDEQFF
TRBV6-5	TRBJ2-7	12	CASSGNSYEQYF